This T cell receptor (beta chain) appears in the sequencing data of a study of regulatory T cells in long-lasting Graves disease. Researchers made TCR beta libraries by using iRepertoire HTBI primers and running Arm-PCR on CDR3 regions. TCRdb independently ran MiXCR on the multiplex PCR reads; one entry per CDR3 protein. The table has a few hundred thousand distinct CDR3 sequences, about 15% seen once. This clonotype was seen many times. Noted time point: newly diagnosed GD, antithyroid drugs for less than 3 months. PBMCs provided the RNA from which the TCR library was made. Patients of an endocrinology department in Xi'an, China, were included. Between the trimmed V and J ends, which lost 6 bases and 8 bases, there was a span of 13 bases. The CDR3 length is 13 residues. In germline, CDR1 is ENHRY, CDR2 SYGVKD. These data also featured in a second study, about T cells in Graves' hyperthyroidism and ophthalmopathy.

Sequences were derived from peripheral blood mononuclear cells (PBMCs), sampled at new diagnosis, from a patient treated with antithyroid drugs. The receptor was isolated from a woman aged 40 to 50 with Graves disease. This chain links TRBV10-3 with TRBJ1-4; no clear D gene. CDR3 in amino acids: CAIRAPEGEKLFF. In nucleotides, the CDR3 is TGTGCCATCAGAGCCCCCGAGGGAGAAAAACTGTTTTTT.